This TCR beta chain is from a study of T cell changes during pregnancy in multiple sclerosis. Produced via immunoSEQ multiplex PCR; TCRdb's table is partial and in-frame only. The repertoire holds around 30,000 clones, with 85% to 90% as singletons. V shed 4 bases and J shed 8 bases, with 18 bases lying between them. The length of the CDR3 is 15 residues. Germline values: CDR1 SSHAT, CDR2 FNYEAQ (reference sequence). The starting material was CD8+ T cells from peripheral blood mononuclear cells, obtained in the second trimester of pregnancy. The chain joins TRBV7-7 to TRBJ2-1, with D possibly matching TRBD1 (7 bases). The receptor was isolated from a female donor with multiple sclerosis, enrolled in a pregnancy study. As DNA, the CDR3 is TGTGCCAGCAGCTCAAGACAGGGAGGAATTGATGAGCAGTTCTTC. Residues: CASSSRQGGIDEQFF.